This T cell receptor (beta chain) was recorded in a study of post-analysis software for immune sequencing data. Study results and limitations: Analysis by F measure revealed that same-batch samples clustered strongly together. TRBV segments more frequent in patients than in controls numbered about five and included TRBV5-6, TRBV5-1 and TRBV20-1. People with multiple sclerosis had a significantly lower normalized Chao1 diversity than controls did.

cDNA libraries for TCR beta contained unique molecular identifiers. Around 500,000 cDNA molecules were obtained per 1 to 10 million input T cells. TCRdb re-derived calls from the PCR reads in MiXCR, one entry per CDR3 protein. Here the sample spans about 770,000 distinct CDR3 sequences, about half being singletons. The V and J ends lost 1 base and 7 bases respectively, with 14 bases between them. From germline, CDR1 is MNHNS and CDR2 SASEGT. This CDR3 has 15 amino acids. Of note for this clonotype: Antigen specificity is unknown.

This TCR was sampled from a girl between 5 and 17 years old with multiple sclerosis. The specimen sequenced was blood. The rearrangement uses TRBV6-1 and TRBJ2-1; the D gene is possibly TRBD2 (6 bases). Written as DNA, the CDR3 is TGTGCCAGCAGTGAAGTGGCGGGGAGGTCGAATGAGCAGTTCTTC. It codes for CASSEVAGRSNEQFF.